These 20 T cell receptor beta chains were all obtained from the same sample, sequenced in a study of blood T cell repertoires in COVID-19. Sequencing was performed with immunoSEQ multiplex PCR; in TCRdb, only in-frame clones are kept and a portion is missing. Altogether 91,000 or so clones are present, 85% to 90% being singletons, with the ten largest covering approximately 12%. The sequencing sample was made of peripheral blood. The receptors derive from a woman in her sixties in a cohort sampled during active or convalescent COVID-19.

This clone was found a few times. This chain links TRBV19 with TRBJ2-3; D call uncertain. The CDR3 loop spans 15 amino acids. V shed 6 bases and J shed 0 bases, with 13 bases lying between them. Germline CDR1 and CDR2: LNHDA and SQIVND (reference sequence). The CDR3 loop is CASSPLSGSTDTQYF. The CDR3 DNA reads as TGTGCCAGTAGCCCCCTCTCCGGGAGCACAGATACGCAGTATTTT.

The chain is built from TRBV30 and TRBJ1-2; 10 positions match TRBD1. After removal of 0 bases from V and 7 bases from J, the junction contained 8 bases not matched to a gene. This CDR3 has 15 residues. Per germline, CDR1 GTSNPN and CDR2 SVGIG (reference sequence). The CDR3 region has the DNA TGTGCCTGGAGTGTAGGGAGACAGGGGGCATTTGGCTACACCTTC. This codes for CAWSVGRQGAFGYTF.

The rearrangement uses TRBV7-2 and TRBJ1-2; TRBD1 might be the D (5 bases). Per the germline V gene, CDR1 is SGHTA and CDR2 is FQGNSA. The CDR3 spans 13 residues. V gave up 5 bases and J gave up 7 bases, with 14 bases separating them. The CDR3 nucleotides are TGTGCCAGCAGCCCGGGAGGGGTCTTTGGCTACACCTTC. It is translated as CASSPGGVFGYTF.

The chain couples TRBV24-1 to TRBJ2-3; TRBD1 aligns across 10 bases. The CDR3 extends over 15 amino acids. Unmatched junction bases numbered 10, after V lost 3 bases and J lost 11 bases. Per the germline V gene, CDR1 is KGHDR and CDR2 is SFDVKD. Here the CDR3 reads CATSDIAGTGEGQYF. The CDR3 DNA reads as TGTGCCACCAGTGATATCGCCGGGACAGGGGAGGGGCAGTATTTT.

CDR3 nucleotides: TGTGCCACCAGCAACAAGGCAGGGATAAACACCATATATTTT. Its protein product is CATSNKAGINTIYF. The chain links TRBV15 to TRBJ1-3, with D possibly TRBD1 on 5 matching bases. Germline loops: CDR1 LNHNV, CDR2 YYDKDF (reference sequence). V gave up 4 bases and J gave up 6 bases, with 13 bases separating them. The CDR3 contains 14 residues.

The sample holds a few counts of this clone. The rearrangement joins TRBV7-3 to TRBJ2-1, with 13 bases identical to TRBD2. Germline V gene sequence: CDR1 SGHTA, CDR2 FQGTGA. This CDR3 is 15 amino acids long. With V trimmed by 4 bases and J by 8 bases, 5 bases remained unmatched. DNA for the CDR3: TGTGCCAGCAGCTCGACTAGCGGGAGGATTGATGAGCAGTTCTTC. Translated: CASSSTSGRIDEQFF.

The CDR3 sequence is CASSIREADTEAFF. The CDR3 DNA sequence: TGTGCCAGTAGTATACGAGAAGCGGACACTGAAGCTTTCTTT. The genes are TRBV19 and TRBJ1-1; no definite D call. V shed 2 bases and J shed 3 bases, with 10 bases lying between them. Germline-derived CDR1 and CDR2 are LNHDA and SQIVND (reference sequence). The CDR3 is made up of 14 amino acids. Filled out from reference TRBV19 and TRBJ1-1, the complete variable domain reads DGGITQSPKYLFRKEGQNVTLSCEQNLNHDAMYWYRQDPGQGLRLIYYSQIVNDFQKGDIAEGYSVSREKKESFPLTVTSAQKNPTAFYLCASSIREADTEAFFGQGTRLTVV.

This chain links TRBV5-1 with TRBJ1-4; 7 bases agree with TRBD1. J was trimmed by 8 bases and V by 2 bases; bases with no gene match: 3. There are 13 residues in the CDR3. Germline V gene lookup returns CDR1 SGHRS and CDR2 YFSETQ. In DNA form, the CDR3 reads TGCGCCAGCAGCTTAGGGGGCCGGGAAAAACTGTTTTTT. The encoded protein is CASSLGGREKLFF.

CDR3 protein: CASSVEQAPYGYTF. In DNA form, the CDR3 reads TGTGCCAGCAGCGTAGAGCAGGCGCCCTATGGCTACACCTTC. The V call is TRBV9, the J call TRBJ1-2; D is undetermined. Germline V gives CDR1 SGDLS, CDR2 YYNGEE. The CDR3 extends over 14 amino acids. Trimming took off 0 bases at V and 4 bases at J, with 10 bases between the two ends.

Only a few counts were recorded for this clone. The V call is TRBV7-9, the J call TRBJ2-1; TRBD2 matches at 10 bases. V was clipped by 5 bases and J by 4 bases; unmatched bases: 5. Germline-derived CDR1 and CDR2 are SEHNR and FQNEAQ (reference sequence). This CDR3 has 15 amino acids. This chain's CDR3 is CASSAGTSVYNEQFF. CDR3 bases: TGTGCCAGCAGCGCCGGGACTAGCGTGTACAATGAGCAGTTCTTC.

This clone turned up a few times. V is TRBV20-1 and J is TRBJ2-3; 8 bases fit TRBD1. J lost 9 bases, V lost 6 bases, and 2 bases had no gene match. Germline CDR1 reads DFQATT; CDR2 reads SNEGSKA (reference sequence). The CDR3 has 10 amino acids. CDR3 protein: CSARQGTQYF. CDR3 in DNA: TGCAGTGCGAGACAGGGGACGCAGTATTTT.

In this sample, this clone turned up once. This chain uses TRBV6-5 with TRBJ1-4, with D hard to call. Germline lookup yields CDR1 MNHEY and CDR2 SVGAGI. CDR3 length equals 14 residues. V was cut by 6 bases and J by 4 bases, with 12 bases left in between. The CDR3 nucleotides read TGTGCCAGCAGCCGAAGCCTTGATAATGAAAAACTGTTTTTT. Protein: CASSRSLDNEKLFF.

The chain carries TRBV5-5 and TRBJ2-1; D ambiguous. Germline CDR1 and CDR2: SGHKS and YYEKEE (reference sequence). The germline V and J ends were trimmed by 4 bases and 4 bases, with 18 bases remaining between them. This CDR3 contains 16 residues. In nucleotides, the CDR3 is TGTGCCAGCAGCCCCTCCCTACCAAGCCCTTACAATGAGCAGTTCTTC. This codes for CASSPSLPSPYNEQFF.

This chain connects TRBV19 to TRBJ2-1; 7 positions match TRBD2. CDR1 is LNHDA and CDR2 is SQIVND in the germline V gene (reference sequence). The V gene end was trimmed by 6 bases and the J gene end by 7 bases; junction bases not matched to a gene: 6. This CDR3 has 13 residues. The CDR3 DNA sequence: TGTGCCAGTAGCCGGACTAGAGCGAATGAGCAGTTCTTC. It codes for CASSRTRANEQFF.

The rearrangement links TRBV6-5 to TRBJ2-5; TRBD2 aligns across 7 bases. Trimming at V came to 4 bases and at J to 5 bases, leaving 7 bases not matched to a gene. CDR1 is MNHEY and CDR2 is SVGAGI in the germline V gene. CDR3 size: 14 residues. CDR3 region: CASSFRGSGETQYF. DNA of the CDR3: TGTGCCAGCAGTTTTCGCGGGAGTGGGGAGACCCAGTACTTC.

The J gene is TRBJ1-3, the V gene TRBV5-1, with 8 positions matching TRBD1. CDR1 is SGHRS and CDR2 is YFSETQ in the germline V gene. This CDR3 is built from 15 residues. V lost 3 bases, J lost 2 bases, and 4 bases stayed unmatched. This CDR3 is CASSSQGVPGNTIYF. The CDR3 coding sequence is TGCGCCAGCAGCTCACAGGGGGTACCTGGAAACACCATATATTTT.

J is TRBJ2-5 and V is TRBV18, with 9 nucleotides matching TRBD1. V shed 3 bases and J 4 bases; nucleotides not matched to a gene: 9. Germline V lookup: CDR1 KGHSH, CDR2 LQKENI. The CDR3 consists of 16 residues. The CDR3: CASSPLRGQGLETQYF. The CDR3 DNA is TGTGCCAGCTCACCCCTCCGGGGACAGGGACTAGAGACCCAGTACTTC.

CDR3 region: CASSQAISGNTIYF. DNA for the CDR3: TGTGCCAGCAGCCAAGCAATCTCTGGAAACACCATATATTTT. The chain employs TRBV3-1 (or the pseudogene TRBV3-2) and TRBJ1-3, with D unclear. V lost 1 base and J 0 bases, leaving 4 bases between the germline ends. Looked up from germline, CDR1 is LGHDT and CDR2 is YNNKEL (reference sequence). The CDR3 has 14 residues.

CDR3 DNA: TGTGCCAGCAGCTGGGACTTGTTTGAGCAGTACTTC. Translated, it gives CASSWDLFEQYF. The chain joins TRBV11-1 to TRBJ2-7; the D gene is possibly TRBD2 (6 bases). V lost 4 bases to trimming and J lost 7 bases, with 11 bases between them. Germline assignment: CDR1 SGHAT and CDR2 FQDESV (reference sequence). The CDR3 has 12 residues.

The rearrangement joins TRBV6-5 to TRBJ2-7, with D possibly being TRBD1 (5 bases). V lost 2 bases and J lost 0, with 11 bases in between. The CDR3 is made up of 15 amino acids. CDR1 and CDR2 from the germline V gene are MNHEY and SVGAGI. CDR3 in amino acids: CASSYRGTASYEQYF. The CDR3, as DNA: TGTGCCAGCAGTTACAGGGGCACAGCCTCCTACGAGCAGTACTTC.